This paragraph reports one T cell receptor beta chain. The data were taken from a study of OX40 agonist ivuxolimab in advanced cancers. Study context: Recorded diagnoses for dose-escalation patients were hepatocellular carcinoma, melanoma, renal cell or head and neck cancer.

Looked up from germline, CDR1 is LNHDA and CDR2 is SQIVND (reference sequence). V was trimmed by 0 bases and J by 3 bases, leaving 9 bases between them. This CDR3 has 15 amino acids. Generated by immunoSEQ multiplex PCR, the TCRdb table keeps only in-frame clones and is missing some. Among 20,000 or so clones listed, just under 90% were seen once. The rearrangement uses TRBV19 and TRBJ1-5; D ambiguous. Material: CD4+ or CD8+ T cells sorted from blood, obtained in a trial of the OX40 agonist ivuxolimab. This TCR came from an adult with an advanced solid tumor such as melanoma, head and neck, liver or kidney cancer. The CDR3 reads CASSIDHSSNQPQHF. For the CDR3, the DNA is TGTGCCAGTAGTATAGATCATAGCTCCAATCAGCCCCAGCATTTT. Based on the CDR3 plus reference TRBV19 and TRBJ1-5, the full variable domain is DGGITQSPKYLFRKEGQNVTLSCEQNLNHDAMYWYRQDPGQGLRLIYYSQIVNDFQKGDIAEGYSVSREKKESFPLTVTSAQKNPTAFYLCASSIDHSSNQPQHFGDGTRLSIL.